This T cell receptor beta chain is from a study of PD-1 blockade in classical Hodgkin lymphoma. Regarding time point: newly diagnosed, previously untreated cHL patient sample. Negative magnetic selection isolated CD4+ T cells from thawed PBMCs. V shed 2 bases and J 8 bases; nucleotides not matched to a gene: 11. This CDR3 has 16 residues. The germline CDR1 and CDR2 sequences are MDHEN and SYDVKM. Some clones are missing from TCRdb's copy, which holds only in-frame ones; the method was immunoSEQ multiplex PCR. Of roughly 30,000 clones listed, more than 85% are singletons. V and J are TRBV28 and TRBJ2-1; 8 bases match TRBD2. Material for sequencing was CD4+ T cells from blood. The source of this sequence is a human donor with classical Hodgkin lymphoma. The chain's CDR3 is CASSLVGLAGVDEQFF. DNA for the CDR3: TGTGCCAGCAGTTTAGTTGGGCTAGCGGGCGTCGATGAGCAGTTCTTC.